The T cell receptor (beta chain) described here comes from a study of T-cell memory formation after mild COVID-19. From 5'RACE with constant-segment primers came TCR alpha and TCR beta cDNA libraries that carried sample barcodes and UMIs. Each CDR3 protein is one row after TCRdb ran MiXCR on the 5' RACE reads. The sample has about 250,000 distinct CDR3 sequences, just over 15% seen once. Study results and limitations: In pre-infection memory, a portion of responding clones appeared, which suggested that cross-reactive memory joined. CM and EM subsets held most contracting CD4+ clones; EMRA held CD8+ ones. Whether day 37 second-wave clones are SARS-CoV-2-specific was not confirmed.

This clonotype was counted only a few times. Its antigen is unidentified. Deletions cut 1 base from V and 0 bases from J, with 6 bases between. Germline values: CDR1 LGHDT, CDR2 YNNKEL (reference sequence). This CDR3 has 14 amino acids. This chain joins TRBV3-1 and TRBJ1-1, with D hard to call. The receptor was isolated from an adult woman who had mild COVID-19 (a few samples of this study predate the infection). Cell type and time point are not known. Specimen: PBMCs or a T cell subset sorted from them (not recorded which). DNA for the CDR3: TGTGCCAGCAGCCAAGTGGCCATGAACACTGAAGCTTTCTTT. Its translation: CASSQVAMNTEAFF.